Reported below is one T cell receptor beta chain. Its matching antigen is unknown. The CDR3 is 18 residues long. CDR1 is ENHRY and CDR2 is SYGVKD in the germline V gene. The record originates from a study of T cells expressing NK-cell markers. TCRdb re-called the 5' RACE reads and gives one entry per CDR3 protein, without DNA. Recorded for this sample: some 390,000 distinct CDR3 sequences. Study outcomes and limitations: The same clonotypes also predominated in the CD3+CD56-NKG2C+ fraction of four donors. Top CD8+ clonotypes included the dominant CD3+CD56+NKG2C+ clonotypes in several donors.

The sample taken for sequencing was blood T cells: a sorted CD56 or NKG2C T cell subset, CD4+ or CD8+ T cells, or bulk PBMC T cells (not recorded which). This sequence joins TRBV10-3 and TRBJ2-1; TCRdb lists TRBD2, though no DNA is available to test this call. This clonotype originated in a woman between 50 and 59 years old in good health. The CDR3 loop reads CAISDRGLVRPPRDEQFF.